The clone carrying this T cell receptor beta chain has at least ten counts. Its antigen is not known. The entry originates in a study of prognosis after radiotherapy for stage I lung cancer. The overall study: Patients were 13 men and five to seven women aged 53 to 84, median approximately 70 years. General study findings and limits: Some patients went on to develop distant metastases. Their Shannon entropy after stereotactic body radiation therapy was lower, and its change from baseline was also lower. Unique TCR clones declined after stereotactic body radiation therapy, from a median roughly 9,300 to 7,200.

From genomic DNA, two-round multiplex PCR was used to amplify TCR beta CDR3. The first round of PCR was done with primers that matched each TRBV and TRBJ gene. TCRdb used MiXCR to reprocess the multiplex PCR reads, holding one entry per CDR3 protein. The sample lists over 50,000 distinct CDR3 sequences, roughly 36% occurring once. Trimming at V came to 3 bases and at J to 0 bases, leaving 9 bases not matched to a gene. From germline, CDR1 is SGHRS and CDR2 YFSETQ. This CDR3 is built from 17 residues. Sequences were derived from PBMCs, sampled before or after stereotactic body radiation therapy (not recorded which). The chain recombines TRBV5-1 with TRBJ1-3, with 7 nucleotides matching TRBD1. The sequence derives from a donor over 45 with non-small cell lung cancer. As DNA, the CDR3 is TGCGCCAGCAGCTCTCAGGGGGGGTTTATCTCTGGAAACACCATATATTTT. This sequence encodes CASSSQGGFISGNTIYF.